The clone carrying this T cell receptor beta chain has a single count. The data derive from a study of T cell responses to AZD1222 COVID-19 vaccine. Germline V lookup: CDR1 LNHNV, CDR2 YYDKDF (reference sequence). The CDR3 extends over 16 amino acids. V lost 1 base and J lost 1; bases outside the gene matches: 2. Here immunoSEQ multiplex PCR was the method, and the copy in TCRdb shows in-frame clones only, minus some. The table shows 110,000 to 150,000 clones, with approximately 90% occurring only once. The rearrangement links TRBV15 to TRBJ2-2; 8 nucleotides line up with TRBD1. The sample here was peripheral blood, taken on day 0 of AZD1222 vaccination. The TCR originated in an adult in good health. CDR3 DNA: TGTGCCACCAGCAGAGGAGACAGGGGGAACACCGGGGAGCTGTTTTTT. It specifies CATSRGDRGNTGELFF.